This T cell receptor beta chain was found in a study of T-cell reconstitution after alpha-beta-depleted transplantation in children. The CDR3 covers 16 residues. Trimming removed 4 bases from V and 6 bases from J; junction bases left unmatched: 15. Germline-derived CDR1 and CDR2 are SQVTM and ANQGSEA. The library targeted TCRbeta and was prepared with unique molecular identifiers. TCRdb reprocessed the PCR reads with MiXCR, giving one entry per CDR3 protein. The repertoire holds 500,000 to 600,000 distinct CDR3 sequences, with 27% as singletons. Whole-study findings and limits: Reportedly, only several hundred clones from non-depleted graft cells drove alpha-beta T-cell counts at about two months.

A note on this clonotype: Its antigen is unidentified.

The receptor was derived from a boy less than two years old with Wiskott-Aldrich syndrome, due to receive a stem cell transplant. This specimen was PBMCs, taken before TCRalphabeta/CD19-depleted stem cell transplant. The chain joins TRBV29-1 to TRBJ2-1; 7 bases align to TRBD2. CDR3 coding DNA: TGCAGCGTTGCTCAGGTTTGGCGGGGCGGGGGCAATGAGCAGTTCTTC. Protein sequence: CSVAQVWRGGGNEQFF.